This T cell receptor beta chain derives from a study of OX40 agonist ivuxolimab in advanced cancers. In the study overall: Three individuals attained partial responses, comprising one hepatocellular carcinoma case and two cutaneous melanoma cases.

Points on this clone: Antigen: not known.

General observations from the study: Relatively little clonal expansion, among the lowest observed, appeared in partial responders at 0.1-3.0 mg/kg. At 0.1 to 3.0 mg/kg, clonal expansion of CD4+ and CD8+ blood T cells had occurred by week 6.

Profiling relied on immunoSEQ multiplex PCR, and the TCRdb table lists in-frame clones only, not all of them. Among approximately 91,000 clones, 80% to 90% were seen once, and the ten largest hold 2%. Trimming removed 0 bases from V and 11 bases from J, with 11 bases in between. CDR3 length: 14 residues. Germline V lookup: CDR1 SGHDN, CDR2 FVKESK. The material sequenced was CD4+ or CD8+ T cells sorted from blood, taken in a trial of the OX40 agonist ivuxolimab. J is TRBJ1-6 and V is TRBV14, with D possibly TRBD1 on 6 matching bases. This clonotype was sampled from an adult with an advanced solid tumor such as melanoma, head and neck, liver or kidney cancer. The CDR3 nucleotides read TGTGCCAGCAGCCAAGAACTTAGGGGGGCACCCCTCCACTTT. Protein product: CASSQELRGAPLHF.